This T cell receptor (beta chain) was sequenced in a study of CD8 T cells in ankylosing spondylitis. Points from the study as a whole: Disease-linked clones bore a CD8+ phenotype and were relatively rare in peripheral blood. Enrichment of disease-linked clones was reportedly significant in matched ankylosing spondylitis synovial fluid. Ankylosing spondylitis blood appeared to carry a characteristic TCR beta motif of under ten highly homologous variants.

J lost 3 bases, V lost 7 bases, and 8 bases had no gene match. The CDR3 extends over 15 amino acids. Germline loops: CDR1 MNHEY, CDR2 SVGAGI. The authors made TCR beta libraries by quantitative 5'-RACE with molecular barcodes. TCRdb ran MiXCR on the 5' RACE reads and lists one entry per CDR3 protein. The table records 470,000 or so distinct CDR3 sequences, roughly 27% of them present only once. As regards this clonotype: Its specificity is not known.

The chain employs TRBV6-5 and TRBJ1-5, with 8 bases fitting TRBD1. The material sequenced was blood, either unsorted or a sorted T cell fraction (not recorded which). The receptor was isolated from a male donor with ankylosing spondylitis. The CDR3 is CASTWTGMTNQPQHF. The DNA for the CDR3 is TGTGCCAGCACTTGGACAGGGATGACCAATCAGCCCCAGCATTTT.